This T cell receptor (beta chain) was sequenced in a study of graft-versus-host responses after intestinal transplantation. About the research overall: Each patient got anti-thymocyte globulin induction, then tacrolimus and steroids for two to four years. The study, taken as a whole, reports: GvH clone levels peaked in circulation, and this peak was associated with early post-transplant HvG declines.

Turning to this clone: What it recognizes is unknown.

Using immunoSEQ multiplex PCR, the repertoire was profiled, and TCRdb retains in-frame clones only, with some absent. The sample contains approximately 28,000 clones, approximately 93% of which appear only once. V lost 4 bases and J 3 bases, leaving 4 bases between the germline ends. CDR1 and CDR2 from the germline V gene are SGHTA and FQGNSA. The CDR3 runs to 11 residues. The chain recombines TRBV7-2 with TRBJ2-7; D ambiguous. This TCR came from a human patient who received an intestinal transplant, so some T cells may come from the graft donor. Sequenced material: PBMCs, taken 66 days after intestinal transplant. CDR3 nucleotides: TGTGCCAGCAGCTCCTACTACGAGCAGTACTTC. The encoded protein is CASSSYYEQYF.